Only one count was recorded for the clone carrying this TCR beta chain. What it recognizes is unknown. High-throughput TCR beta sequencing covered peripheral CD8+ and CD4+ T cells. Negative isolation was used for CD8+ and CD4+ T cells, and FACS enrichment was applied to TEMRA cells. The V gene's germline CDR1 is MNHNS and CDR2 SASEGT. This CDR3 has 12 residues. The V end lost 6 bases, the J end lost 6 bases, and 11 bases lay between the germline ends. The data derive from a study of CD8 T cells in Susac syndrome. Study-wide points: In Susac syndrome, the CD4+ T cell repertoires did not show clonal expansion.

Reverse transcription used roughly 0.45 to 1 ug RNA and random hexamers. One entry per CDR3 protein results from TCRdb running MiXCR on the immunoSEQ multiplex PCR reads. Here the sample spans roughly 190,000 distinct CDR3 sequences, 91% being singletons. This TCR was sampled from a human donor with Susac syndrome. The chain couples TRBV6-1 to TRBJ1-2; D not certain. Sequencing was carried out using CD4+ T cells from PBMCs. CDR3 DNA: TGTGCCAGCAGCTTAATCGGGGATGGCTACACCTTC. Its translation is CASSLIGDGYTF.